The clone carrying this T cell receptor (beta chain) was counted ten times or more. Its antigen is unknown. One entry per CDR3 protein results from TCRdb running MiXCR on the RT-PCR reads. The sample has approximately 520,000 distinct CDR3 sequences; approximately 17% are singletons. This specimen belongs to a study of response to subunit inactivated influenza vaccine. General study results and limits: New T cells are recruited in small numbers by each seasonal influenza vaccination, according to the authors' suggestion.

CDR3 length: 12 amino acids. With 4 bases removed from V and 12 bases from J, the gap between germline ends came to 15 bases. Germline assignment: CDR1 SQVTM and CDR2 ANQGSEA. This receptor was obtained from a man aged 50 to 69 who received an inactivated influenza vaccine. This specimen consisted of CD4+ T cells sorted from PBMCs, obtained 23 months after vaccination. V is TRBV29-1 and J is TRBJ1-4; D gene uncertain. In DNA form, the CDR3 reads TGCAGCGTTGTGAGCAGCCGTGAGCAACTGTTTTTT. This gives the protein CSVVSSREQLFF.